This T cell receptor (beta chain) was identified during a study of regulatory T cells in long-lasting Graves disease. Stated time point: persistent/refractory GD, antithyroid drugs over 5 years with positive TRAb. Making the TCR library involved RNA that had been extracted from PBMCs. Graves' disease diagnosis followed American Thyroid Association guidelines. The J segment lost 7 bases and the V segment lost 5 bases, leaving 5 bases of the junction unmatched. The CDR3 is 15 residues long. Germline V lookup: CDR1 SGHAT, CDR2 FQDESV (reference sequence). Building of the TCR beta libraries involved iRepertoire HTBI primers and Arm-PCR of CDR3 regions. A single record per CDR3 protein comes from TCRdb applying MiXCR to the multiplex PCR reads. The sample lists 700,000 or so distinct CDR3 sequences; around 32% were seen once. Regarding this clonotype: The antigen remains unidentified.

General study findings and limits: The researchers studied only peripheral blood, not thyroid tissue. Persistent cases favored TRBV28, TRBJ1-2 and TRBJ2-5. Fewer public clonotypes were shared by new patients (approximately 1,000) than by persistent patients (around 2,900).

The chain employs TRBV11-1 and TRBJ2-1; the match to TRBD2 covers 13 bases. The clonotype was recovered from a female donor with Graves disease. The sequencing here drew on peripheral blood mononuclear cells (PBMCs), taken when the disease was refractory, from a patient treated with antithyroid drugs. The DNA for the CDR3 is TGTGCCAGCAGCGCACCGGGACTAGCGGGGAATGAGCAGTTCTTC. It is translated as CASSAPGLAGNEQFF. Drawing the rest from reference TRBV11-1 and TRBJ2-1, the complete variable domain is EAEVAQSPRYKITEKSQAVAFWCDPISGHATLYWYRQILGQGPELLVQFQDESVVDDSQLPKDRFSAERLKGVDSTLKIQPAELGDSAMYLCASSAPGLAGNEQFFGPGTRLTVL.